This T cell receptor (beta chain) appears in the sequencing data of a study of control samples from healthy donors and cancer patients. V shed 10 bases, J shed 8 bases, and the junction held 8 bases outside the gene matches. The CDR3 runs to 13 residues. Germline V gene data show CDR1 as LNHDA and CDR2 as SQIVND (reference sequence). Libraries were prepared by immunoSEQ multiplex PCR; TCRdb keeps only in-frame clonotypes and omits some of them. The data contain 150,000 or so clones, over 85% of them singletons. The clonotype was recovered from a young man in good health. What was sequenced was blood. The J gene is TRBJ2-1, the V gene TRBV19, with 10 positions matching TRBD2. The CDR3: CATLGLAGDEQFF. The DNA for the CDR3 is TGTGCCACCCTAGGGCTAGCGGGAGATGAGCAGTTCTTC.